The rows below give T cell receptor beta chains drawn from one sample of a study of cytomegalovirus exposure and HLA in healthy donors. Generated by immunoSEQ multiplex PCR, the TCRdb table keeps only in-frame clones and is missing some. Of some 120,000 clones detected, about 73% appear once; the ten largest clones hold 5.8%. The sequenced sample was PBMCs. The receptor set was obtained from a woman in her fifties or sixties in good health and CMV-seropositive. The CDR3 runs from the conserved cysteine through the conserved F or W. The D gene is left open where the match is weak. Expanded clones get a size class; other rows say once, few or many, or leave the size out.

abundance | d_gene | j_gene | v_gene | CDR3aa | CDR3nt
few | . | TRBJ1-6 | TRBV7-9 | CSSSLGTSRPLHF | TGTTCCAGCAGCTTAGGGACTTCCCGGCCCCTCCACTTT
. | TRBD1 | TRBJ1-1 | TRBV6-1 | CSSSRDSLPDTEAFF | TGTTCCAGCAGCCGGGACAGCCTACCGGACACTGAAGCTTTCTTT
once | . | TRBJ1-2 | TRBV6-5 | CASSPGRGVNYGYPF | TGTGCCAGCAGCCCAGGACGGGGAGTTAACTATGGCTACCCCTTC
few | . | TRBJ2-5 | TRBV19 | CASSSTGTYEETQYF | TGTGCCAGTAGCTCGACAGGGACTTACGAGGAGACCCAGTACTTC
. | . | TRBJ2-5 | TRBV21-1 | CASSPRKRTSGPPRETQYF | TGTGCCAGCAGCCCCCGCAAGAGGACTAGCGGCCCCCCGAGGGAGACCCAGTACTTC
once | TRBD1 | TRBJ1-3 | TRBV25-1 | CASSAGTGTSGNTIYF | TGTGCCAGCAGTGCAGGGACAGGGACTTCTGGAAACACCATATATTTT
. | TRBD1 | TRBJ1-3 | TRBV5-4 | CASSSPGQGDTIYF | TGTGCCAGCAGCTCTCCGGGACAGGGAGACACCATATATTTT
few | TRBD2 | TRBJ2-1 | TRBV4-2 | CASSQEGSGGQWEQFF | TGTGCCAGCAGCCAAGAGGGTAGCGGGGGCCAGTGGGAGCAGTTCTTC
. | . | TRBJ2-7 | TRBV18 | CASSPVPGTYEQYF | TGTGCCAGCTCACCAGTCCCGGGGACCTACGAGCAGTACTTC
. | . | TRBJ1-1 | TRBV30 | CAWRRGSGGAEAFF | TGTGCCTGGAGGCGAGGTTCTGGGGGCGCTGAAGCTTTCTTT
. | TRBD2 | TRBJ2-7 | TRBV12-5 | CASGQSPGLASDEQYF | TGTGCTAGTGGCCAATCTCCGGGACTAGCTTCGGACGAGCAGTACTTC
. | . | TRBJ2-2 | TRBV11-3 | CASSKGALGELFF | TGTGCCAGCAGCAAGGGAGCCCTCGGGGAGCTGTTTTTT
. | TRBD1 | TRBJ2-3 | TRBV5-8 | CASSLGTGNTDTQYF | TGTGCCAGCAGCTTGGGGACAGGGAACACAGATACGCAGTATTTT
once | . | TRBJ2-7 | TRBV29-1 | CRVEVGSSRSYEQYF | TGCCGCGTTGAAGTTGGTAGCAGCAGAAGCTACGAGCAGTACTTC
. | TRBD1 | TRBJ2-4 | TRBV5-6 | CASSAGTGGVRNIQYF | TGTGCCAGCAGCGCTGGGACAGGGGGTGTCAGGAACATTCAGTACTTC
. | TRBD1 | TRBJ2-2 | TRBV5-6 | CASSWGQGVSGELFF | TGTGCCAGCAGCTGGGGACAGGGGGTGTCCGGGGAGCTGTTTTTT